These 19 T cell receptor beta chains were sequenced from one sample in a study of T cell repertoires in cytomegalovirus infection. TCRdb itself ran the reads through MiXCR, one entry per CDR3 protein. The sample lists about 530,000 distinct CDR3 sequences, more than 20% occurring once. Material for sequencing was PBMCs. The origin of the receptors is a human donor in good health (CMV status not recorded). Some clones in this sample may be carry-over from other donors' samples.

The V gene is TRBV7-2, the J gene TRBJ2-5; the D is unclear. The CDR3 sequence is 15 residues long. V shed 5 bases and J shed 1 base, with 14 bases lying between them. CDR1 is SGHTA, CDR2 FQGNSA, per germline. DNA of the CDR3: TGTGCCAGCAGCATGCTCGGGCGGACCCAAGAGACCCAGTACTTC. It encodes CASSMLGRTQETQYF.

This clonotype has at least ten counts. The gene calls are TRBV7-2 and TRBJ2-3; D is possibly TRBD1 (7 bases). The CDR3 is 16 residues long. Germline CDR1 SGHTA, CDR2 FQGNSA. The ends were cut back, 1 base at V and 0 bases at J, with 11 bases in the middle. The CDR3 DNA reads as TGTGCCAGCAGCTTAGGGAGGGGGCGAAGCACAGATACGCAGTATTTT. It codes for CASSLGRGRSTDTQYF.

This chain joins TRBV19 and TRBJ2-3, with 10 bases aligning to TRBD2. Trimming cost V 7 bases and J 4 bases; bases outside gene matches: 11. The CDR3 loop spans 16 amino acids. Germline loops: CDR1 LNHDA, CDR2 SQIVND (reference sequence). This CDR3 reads CASTAWASGRSDTQYF. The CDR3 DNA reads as TGTGCCAGTACCGCATGGGCTAGCGGGAGATCAGATACGCAGTATTTT.

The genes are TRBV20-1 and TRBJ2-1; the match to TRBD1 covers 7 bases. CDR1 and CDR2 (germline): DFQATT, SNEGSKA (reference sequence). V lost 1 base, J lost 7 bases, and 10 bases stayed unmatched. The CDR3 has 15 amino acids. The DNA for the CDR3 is TGCAGTGCTAGAGGGGAACCCAGACAGGGTAATGAGCAGTTCTTC. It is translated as CSARGEPRQGNEQFF.

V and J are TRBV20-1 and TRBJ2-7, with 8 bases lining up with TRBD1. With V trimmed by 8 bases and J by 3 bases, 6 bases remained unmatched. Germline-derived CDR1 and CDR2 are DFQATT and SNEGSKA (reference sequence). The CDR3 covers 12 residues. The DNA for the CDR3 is TGCAGTCCGCGGACAGGGAGCTACGAGCAGTACTTC. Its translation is CSPRTGSYEQYF.

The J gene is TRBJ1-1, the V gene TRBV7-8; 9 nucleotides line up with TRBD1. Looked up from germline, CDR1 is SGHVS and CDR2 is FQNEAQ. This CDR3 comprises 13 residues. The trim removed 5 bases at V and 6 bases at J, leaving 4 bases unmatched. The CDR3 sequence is CASSRGTGPEAFF. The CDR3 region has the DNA TGTGCCAGCAGCCGCGGGACAGGGCCTGAAGCTTTCTTT.

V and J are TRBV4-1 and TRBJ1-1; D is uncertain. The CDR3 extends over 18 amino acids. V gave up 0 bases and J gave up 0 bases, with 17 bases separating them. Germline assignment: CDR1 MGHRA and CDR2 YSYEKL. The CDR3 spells CASSQDGRPISMNTEAFF. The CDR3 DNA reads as TGCGCCAGCAGCCAAGATGGGAGACCCATCTCCATGAACACTGAAGCTTTCTTT.

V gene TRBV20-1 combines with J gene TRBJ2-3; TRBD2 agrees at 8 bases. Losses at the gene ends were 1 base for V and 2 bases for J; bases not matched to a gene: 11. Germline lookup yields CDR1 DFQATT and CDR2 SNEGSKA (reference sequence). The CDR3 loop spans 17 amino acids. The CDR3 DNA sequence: TGCAGTGCTAGAGGTCCGGCTGGAGCGGGAGTCACAGATACGCAGTATTTT. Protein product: CSARGPAGAGVTDTQYF.

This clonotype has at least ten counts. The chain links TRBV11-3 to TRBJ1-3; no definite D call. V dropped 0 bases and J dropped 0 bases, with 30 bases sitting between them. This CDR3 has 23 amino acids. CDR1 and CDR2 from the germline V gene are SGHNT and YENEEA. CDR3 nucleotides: TGTGCCAGCAGCTTAGAACTGGCCCCAGTACAACCGACCGGATCGGGCTCTGGAAACACCATATATTTT. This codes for CASSLELAPVQPTGSGSGNTIYF.

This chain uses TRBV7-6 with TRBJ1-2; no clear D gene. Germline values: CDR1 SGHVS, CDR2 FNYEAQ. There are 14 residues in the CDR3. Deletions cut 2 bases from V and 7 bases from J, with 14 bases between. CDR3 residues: CASSLLDSAGGYTF. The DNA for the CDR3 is TGTGCCAGCAGCTTACTCGACTCGGCGGGTGGCTACACCTTC.

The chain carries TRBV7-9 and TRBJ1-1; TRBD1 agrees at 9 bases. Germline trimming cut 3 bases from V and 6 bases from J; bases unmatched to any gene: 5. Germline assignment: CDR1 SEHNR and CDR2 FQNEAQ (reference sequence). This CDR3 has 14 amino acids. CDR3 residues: CASSFPGTGSEAFF. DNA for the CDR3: TGTGCCAGCAGCTTCCCAGGGACAGGGTCTGAAGCTTTCTTT.

CDR3 loop: CATTTGGETQYF. CDR3 sequence (DNA): TGTGCCACCACTACGGGGGGGGAGACCCAGTACTTC. The chain employs TRBV6-6 and TRBJ2-5, with TRBD2 matching 8 bases. Trimming at V came to 10 bases and at J to 5 bases, leaving 6 bases not matched to a gene. This CDR3 is built from 12 residues. Looked up from germline, CDR1 is MNHNY and CDR2 is SVGAGI (reference sequence).

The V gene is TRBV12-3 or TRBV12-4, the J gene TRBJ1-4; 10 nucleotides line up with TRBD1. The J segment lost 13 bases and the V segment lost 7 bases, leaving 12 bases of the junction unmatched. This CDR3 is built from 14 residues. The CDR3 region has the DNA TGTGCCAGCACCCCCTCCGGGACAGGGGCCAGACTGTTTTTT. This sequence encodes CASTPSGTGARLFF.

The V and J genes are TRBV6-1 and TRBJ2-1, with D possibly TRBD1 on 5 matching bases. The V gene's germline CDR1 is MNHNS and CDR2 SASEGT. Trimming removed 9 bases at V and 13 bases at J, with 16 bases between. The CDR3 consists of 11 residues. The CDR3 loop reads CASSRTWAQFF. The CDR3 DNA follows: TGTGCCAGTTCGCGGACATGGGCACAGTTCTTC.

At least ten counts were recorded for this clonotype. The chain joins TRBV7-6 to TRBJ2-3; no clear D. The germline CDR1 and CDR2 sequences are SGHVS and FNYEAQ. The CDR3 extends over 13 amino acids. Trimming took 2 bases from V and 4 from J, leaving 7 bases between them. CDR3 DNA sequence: TGTGCCAGCAGCTTAAGTTCGGCAGATACGCAGTATTTT. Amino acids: CASSLSSADTQYF.

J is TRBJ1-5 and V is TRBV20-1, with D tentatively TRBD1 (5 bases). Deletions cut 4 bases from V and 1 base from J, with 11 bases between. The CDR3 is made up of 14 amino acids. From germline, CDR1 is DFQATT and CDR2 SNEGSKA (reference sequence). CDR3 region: CSATQGLSNQPQHF. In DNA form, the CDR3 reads TGCAGTGCTACTCAGGGTCTGAGCAATCAGCCCCAGCATTTT.

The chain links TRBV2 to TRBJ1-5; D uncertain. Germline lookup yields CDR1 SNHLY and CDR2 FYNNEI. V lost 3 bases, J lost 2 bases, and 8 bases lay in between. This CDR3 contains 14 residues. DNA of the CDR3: TGTGCCAGCAGTGAGGAAAGGGGCAATCAGCCCCAGCATTTT. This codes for CASSEERGNQPQHF.

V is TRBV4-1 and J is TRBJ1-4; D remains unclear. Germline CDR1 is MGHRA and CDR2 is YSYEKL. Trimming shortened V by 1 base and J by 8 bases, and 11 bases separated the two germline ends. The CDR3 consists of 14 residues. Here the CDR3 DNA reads TGCGCCAGCAGCCAAGGGCGGATCGGGGAAAAACTGTTTTTT. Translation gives CASSQGRIGEKLFF.

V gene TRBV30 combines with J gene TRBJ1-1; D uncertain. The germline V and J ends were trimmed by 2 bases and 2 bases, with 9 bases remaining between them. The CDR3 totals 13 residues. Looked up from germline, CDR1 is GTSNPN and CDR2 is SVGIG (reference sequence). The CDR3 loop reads CAWSFLSNTEAFF. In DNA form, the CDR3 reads TGTGCCTGGAGTTTCCTGAGTAACACTGAAGCTTTCTTT.